A selection of T cell receptor beta chains follows, all from one sample in a study of control samples from healthy donors and cancer patients. Assay used: immunoSEQ multiplex PCR; TCRdb lists only in-frame clones, some missing. Altogether 100,000 to 130,000 clones are present, roughly 79% being singletons, with the ten largest covering 6% to 8%. What was sequenced was blood. The receptors originated from a man aged 18 to 29 in good health. CDR3s leave out the opening cysteine and the closing phenylalanine or tryptophan. The order of the fields is clone size, CDR3 length, V gene, J gene, CDR3 protein. Clone size is shown for a subset of rows, as once, few, many or a class of expanded clone.

.,11,TRBV6-5,TRBJ2-6,ASGVGGANVLT
.,13,TRBV25-1,TRBJ1-1,ASSEGEGAGTEAF
.,14,TRBV7-6,TRBJ2-1,ASSLVTVTPQNEQF
.,11,TRBV27,TRBJ2-5,ASRSSGRGTQY
.,12,TRBV18,TRBJ1-4,ASSPTGVDEKLF
.,11,TRBV19,TRBJ1-2,ASSMGGYGGYT
.,16,TRBV3-1/TRBV3-2,TRBJ1-6,ASSQDLSGGSYNSPLH
.,14,TRBV24-1,TRBJ2-1,ATSDSGRGSYNEQF
.,12,TRBV29-1,TRBJ2-7,SVTSRDSNYEQY
.,12,TRBV2,TRBJ2-5,ASRGTGFQETQY
.,12,TRBV10-3,TRBJ1-2,AISVKGQDVGYT
.,14,TRBV6-5,TRBJ1-3,ASSYSPLSSGNTIY
once,9,TRBV5-5,TRBJ2-7,ASNLGAEQY
.,13,TRBV2,TRBJ2-1,ASSPTSGVGSEQF
.,10,TRBV2,TRBJ1-1,ASSAGGTEAF
.,12,TRBV30,TRBJ1-3,AWRNRPSGNTIY
.,14,TRBV3-1/TRBV3-2,TRBJ2-2,ASSREVGGTTGELF
.,11,TRBV2,TRBJ1-5,ASRRGRNQPQH
.,11,TRBV19,TRBJ1-1,ASSRGQATEAF
.,12,TRBV19,TRBJ1-4,ASSIPGRYEKLF
once,11,TRBV7-9,TRBJ1-2,ASSLGTGGGYT
.,12,TRBV7-2,TRBJ2-1,ASSLVLGPNEQF
few,12,TRBV30,TRBJ2-3,AWILKGVTDTQY
.,13,TRBV18,TRBJ1-2,ASSSYPIGADGYT
.,14,TRBV6-5,TRBJ2-2,ASSYSGRGSTGELF
.,14,TRBV14,TRBJ2-3,ASSQSIHTSTDTQY
once,13,TRBV6-2/TRBV6-3,TRBJ1-6,ASSYSAWGDSPLH
once,12,TRBV25-1,TRBJ2-3,ASSELSLTDTQY
.,11,TRBV4-1,TRBJ1-2,ASSQEARTGYT
.,14,TRBV11-2,TRBJ1-5,ASSRTHGQSNQPQH
few,14,TRBV28,TRBJ1-5,ASVGLRGIGNQPQH
.,12,TRBV19,TRBJ1-1,ASSIGIVGTEAF
.,10,TRBV7-7,TRBJ2-2,ASSLNYGELF
.,13,TRBV4-3,TRBJ1-1,ASSHLHDRNTEAF
.,12,TRBV4-1,TRBJ2-7,ASSQDYSRYEQY
.,11,TRBV19,TRBJ1-3,ASSPYPRDTIY
few,11,TRBV7-2,TRBJ1-5,ASSYFSNQPQH
.,13,TRBV5-1,TRBJ2-5,ASSLDGSGTATQY
.,20,TRBV3-1/TRBV3-2,TRBJ2-1,ASSQAPSRGLDHLSSYNEQF
.,13,TRBV5-4,TRBJ1-2,ASSLDRTYGYGYT
.,14,TRBV4-3,TRBJ2-5,ASSQSRLGTAETQY
.,13,TRBV27,TRBJ1-3,ASSSSVPSGNTIY
once,14,TRBV4-3,TRBJ2-3,ASSQGGTFSTDTQY
once,12,TRBV12-5,TRBJ1-2,ASGLGGTGDGYT
once,11,TRBV5-1,TRBJ2-7,ASSPGLNYEQY
.,13,TRBV29-1,TRBJ1-2,SVEDRIGGLSGYT
once,12,TRBV7-2,TRBJ1-5,ATKQGGPNQPQH
.,11,TRBV6-5,TRBJ2-1,ASTPGGDNEQF
once,17,TRBV24-1,TRBJ1-6,ATSDSLSSETGTNSPLH
few,11,TRBV15,TRBJ1-1,ATSRAPYTEAF
.,13,TRBV4-2,TRBJ1-5,ASSQVREYNQPQH